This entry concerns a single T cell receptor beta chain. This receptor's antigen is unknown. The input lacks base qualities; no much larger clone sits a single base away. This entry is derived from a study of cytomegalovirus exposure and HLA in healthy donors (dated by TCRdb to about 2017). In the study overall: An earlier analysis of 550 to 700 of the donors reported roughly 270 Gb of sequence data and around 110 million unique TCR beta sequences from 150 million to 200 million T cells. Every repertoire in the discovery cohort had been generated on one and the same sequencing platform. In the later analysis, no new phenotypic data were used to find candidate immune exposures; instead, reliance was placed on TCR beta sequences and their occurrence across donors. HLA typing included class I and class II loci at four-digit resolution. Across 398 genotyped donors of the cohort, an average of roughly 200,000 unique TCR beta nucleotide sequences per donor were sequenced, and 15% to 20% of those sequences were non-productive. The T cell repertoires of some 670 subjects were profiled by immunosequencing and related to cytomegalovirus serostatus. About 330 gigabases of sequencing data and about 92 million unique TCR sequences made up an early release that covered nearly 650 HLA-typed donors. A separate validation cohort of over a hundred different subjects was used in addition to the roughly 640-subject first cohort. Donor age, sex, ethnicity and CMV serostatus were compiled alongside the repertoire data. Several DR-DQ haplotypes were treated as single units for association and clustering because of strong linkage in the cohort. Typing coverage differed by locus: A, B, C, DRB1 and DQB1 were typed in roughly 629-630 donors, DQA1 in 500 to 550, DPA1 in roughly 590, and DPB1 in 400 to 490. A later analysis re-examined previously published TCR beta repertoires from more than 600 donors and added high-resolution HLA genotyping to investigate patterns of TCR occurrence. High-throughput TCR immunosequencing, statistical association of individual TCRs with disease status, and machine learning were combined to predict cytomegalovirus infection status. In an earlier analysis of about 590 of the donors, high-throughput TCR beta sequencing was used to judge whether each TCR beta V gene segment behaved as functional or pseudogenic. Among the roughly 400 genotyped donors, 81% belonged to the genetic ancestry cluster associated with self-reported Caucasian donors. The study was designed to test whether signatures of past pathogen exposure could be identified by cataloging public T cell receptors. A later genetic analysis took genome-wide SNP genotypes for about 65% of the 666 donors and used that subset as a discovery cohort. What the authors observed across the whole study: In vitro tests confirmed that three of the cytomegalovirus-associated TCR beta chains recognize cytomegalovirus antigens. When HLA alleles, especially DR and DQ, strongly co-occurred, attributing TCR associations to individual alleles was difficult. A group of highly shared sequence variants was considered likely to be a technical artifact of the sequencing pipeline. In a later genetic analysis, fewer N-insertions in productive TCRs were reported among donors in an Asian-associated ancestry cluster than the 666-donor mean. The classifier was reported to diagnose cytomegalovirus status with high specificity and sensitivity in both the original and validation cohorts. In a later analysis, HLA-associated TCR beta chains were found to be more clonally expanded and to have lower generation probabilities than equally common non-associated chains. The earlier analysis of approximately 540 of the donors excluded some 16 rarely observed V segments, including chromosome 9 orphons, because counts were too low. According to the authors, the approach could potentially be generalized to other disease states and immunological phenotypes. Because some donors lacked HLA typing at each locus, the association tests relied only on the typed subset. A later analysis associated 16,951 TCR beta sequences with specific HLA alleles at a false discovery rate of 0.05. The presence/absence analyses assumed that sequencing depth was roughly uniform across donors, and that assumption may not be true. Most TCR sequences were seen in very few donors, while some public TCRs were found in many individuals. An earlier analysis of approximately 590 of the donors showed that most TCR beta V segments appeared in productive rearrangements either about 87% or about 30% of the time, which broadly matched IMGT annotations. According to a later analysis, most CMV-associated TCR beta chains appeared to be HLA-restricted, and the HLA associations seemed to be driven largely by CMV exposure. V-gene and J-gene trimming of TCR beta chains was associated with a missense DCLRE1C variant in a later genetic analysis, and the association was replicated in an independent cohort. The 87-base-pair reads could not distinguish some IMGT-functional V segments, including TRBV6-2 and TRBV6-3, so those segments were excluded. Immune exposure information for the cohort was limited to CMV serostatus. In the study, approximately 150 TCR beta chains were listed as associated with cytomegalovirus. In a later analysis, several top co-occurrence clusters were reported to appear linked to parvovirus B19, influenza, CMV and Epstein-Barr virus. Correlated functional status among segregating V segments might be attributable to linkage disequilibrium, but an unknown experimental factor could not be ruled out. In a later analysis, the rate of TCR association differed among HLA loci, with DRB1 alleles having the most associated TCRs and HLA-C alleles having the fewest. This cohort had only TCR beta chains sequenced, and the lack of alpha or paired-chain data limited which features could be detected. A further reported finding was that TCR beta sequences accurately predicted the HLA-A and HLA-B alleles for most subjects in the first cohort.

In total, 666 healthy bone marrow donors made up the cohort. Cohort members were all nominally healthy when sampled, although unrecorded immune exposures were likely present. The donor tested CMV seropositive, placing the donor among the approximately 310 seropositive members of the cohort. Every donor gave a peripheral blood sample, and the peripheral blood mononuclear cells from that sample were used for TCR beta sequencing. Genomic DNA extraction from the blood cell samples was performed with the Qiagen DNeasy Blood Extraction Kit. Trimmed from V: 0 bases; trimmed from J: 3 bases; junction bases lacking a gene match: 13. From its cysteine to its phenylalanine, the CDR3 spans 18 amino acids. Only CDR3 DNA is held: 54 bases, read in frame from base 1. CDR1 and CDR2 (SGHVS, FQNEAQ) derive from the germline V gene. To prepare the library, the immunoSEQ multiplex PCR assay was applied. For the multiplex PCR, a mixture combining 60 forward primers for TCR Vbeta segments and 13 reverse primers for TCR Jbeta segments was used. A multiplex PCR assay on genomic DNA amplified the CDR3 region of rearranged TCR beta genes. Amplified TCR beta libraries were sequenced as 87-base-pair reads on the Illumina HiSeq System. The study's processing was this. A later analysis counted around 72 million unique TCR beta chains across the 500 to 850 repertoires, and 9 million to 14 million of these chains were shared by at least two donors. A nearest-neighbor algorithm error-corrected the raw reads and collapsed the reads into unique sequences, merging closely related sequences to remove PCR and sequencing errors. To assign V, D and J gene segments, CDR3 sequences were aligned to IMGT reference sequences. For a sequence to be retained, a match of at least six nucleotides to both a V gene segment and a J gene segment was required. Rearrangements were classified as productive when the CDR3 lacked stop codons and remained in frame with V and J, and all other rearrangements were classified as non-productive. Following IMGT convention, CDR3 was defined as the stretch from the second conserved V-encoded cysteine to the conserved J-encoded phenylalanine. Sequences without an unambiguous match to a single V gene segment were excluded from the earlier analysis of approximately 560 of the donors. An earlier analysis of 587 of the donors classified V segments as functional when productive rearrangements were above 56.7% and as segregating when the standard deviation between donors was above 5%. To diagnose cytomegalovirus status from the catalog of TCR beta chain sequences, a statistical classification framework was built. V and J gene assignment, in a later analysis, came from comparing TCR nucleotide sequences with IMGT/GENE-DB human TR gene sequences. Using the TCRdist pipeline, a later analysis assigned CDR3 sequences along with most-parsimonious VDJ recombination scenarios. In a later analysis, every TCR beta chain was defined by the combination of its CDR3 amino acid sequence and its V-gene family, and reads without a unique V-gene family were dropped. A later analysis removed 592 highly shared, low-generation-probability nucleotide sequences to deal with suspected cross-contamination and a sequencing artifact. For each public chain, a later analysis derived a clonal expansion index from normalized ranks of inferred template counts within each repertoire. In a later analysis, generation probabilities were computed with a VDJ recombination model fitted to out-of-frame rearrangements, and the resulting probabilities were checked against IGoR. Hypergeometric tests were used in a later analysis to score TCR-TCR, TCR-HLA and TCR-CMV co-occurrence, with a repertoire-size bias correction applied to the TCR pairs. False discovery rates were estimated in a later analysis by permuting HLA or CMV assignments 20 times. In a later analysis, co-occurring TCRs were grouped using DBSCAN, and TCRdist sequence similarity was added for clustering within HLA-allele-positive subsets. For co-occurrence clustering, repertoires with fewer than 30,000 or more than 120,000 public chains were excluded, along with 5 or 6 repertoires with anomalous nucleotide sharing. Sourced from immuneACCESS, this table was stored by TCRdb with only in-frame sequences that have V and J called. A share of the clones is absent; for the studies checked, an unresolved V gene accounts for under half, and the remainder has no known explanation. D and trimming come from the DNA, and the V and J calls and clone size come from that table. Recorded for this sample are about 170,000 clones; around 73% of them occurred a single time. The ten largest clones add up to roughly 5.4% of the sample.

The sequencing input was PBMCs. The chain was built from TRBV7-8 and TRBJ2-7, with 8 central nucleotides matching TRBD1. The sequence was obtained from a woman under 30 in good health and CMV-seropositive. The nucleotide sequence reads TGTGCCAGCAGCTTAGCAGGTGTGGACAGGGAAAAGGGCTACGAGCAGTACTTC. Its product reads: CASSLAGVDREKGYEQYF. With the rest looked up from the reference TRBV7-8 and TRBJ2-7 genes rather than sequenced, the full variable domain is GAGVSQSPRYKVAKRGQDVALRCDPISGHVSLFWYQQALGQGPEFLTYFQNEAQLDKSGLPSDRFFAERPEGSVSTLKIQRTQQEDSAVYLCASSLAGVDREKGYEQYFGPGTRLTVT.